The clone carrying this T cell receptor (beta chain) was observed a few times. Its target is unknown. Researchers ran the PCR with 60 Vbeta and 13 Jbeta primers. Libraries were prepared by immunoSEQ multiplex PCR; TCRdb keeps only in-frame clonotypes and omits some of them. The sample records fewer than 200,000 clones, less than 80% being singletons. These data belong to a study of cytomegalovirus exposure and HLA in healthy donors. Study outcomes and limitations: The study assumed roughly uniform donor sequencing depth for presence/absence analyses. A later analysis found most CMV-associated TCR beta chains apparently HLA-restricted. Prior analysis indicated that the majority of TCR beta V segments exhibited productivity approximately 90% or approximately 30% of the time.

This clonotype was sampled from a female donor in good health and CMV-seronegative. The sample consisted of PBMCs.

Here the CDR3 DNA reads TGCGCCAGCAGCCCTGGACTAGAAGGCTACAATGAGCAGTTCTTC. It yields the protein CASSPGLEGYNEQFF. The V and J genes are TRBV5-1 and TRBJ2-1, with TRBD2 matching 7 bases. The length of the CDR3 is 15 residues. V lost 4 bases, J lost 3 bases, and 7 bases stayed unmatched. CDR1 is SGHRS and CDR2 is YFSETQ in the germline V gene.